Given below is one T cell receptor beta chain in context. The antigen this receptor binds is unknown. No clone much larger than this one lies a single base away; base qualities are absent. The approximately 41 donors, aged about 6 to 90 years, were systemically healthy Caucasian individuals from Russia. Each donor gave 9 to 10 milliliters of peripheral blood, collected into EDTA-treated Vacutainer tubes. Ficoll-Paque density-gradient centrifugation was used to isolate PBMCs, with at least 6.5 million per sample. Trizol reagent was used to extract total RNA from PBMCs, with at least 6 micrograms per sample. For every donor, an aliquot of PBMCs went through flow cytometry to measure the percentages of naive CD45RAhigh/CD27high T cells. The data belong to a study of blood T cells in healthy people across ages (dated by TCRdb to the mid-2010s). Describing the broader study: In model experiments, template switching captured roughly one uniquely barcoded TCR beta cDNA molecule for every two T cells. Using deep sequencing normalized with unique cDNA molecular identifiers, the study measured how TCR beta repertoire diversity changes with age. Donors were grouped into four age groups: young (average roughly 16 years), middle-aged (39), aged (about 60) and long-lived (roughly 80). To avoid experimental bias, donors of different ages were randomly spread across the sequencing lanes. Using the same blood draw, the study looked at two additional independent replicas of 1 million unique cDNA reads for two donors, one aged 18 to 29 and the other aged 80 or older.

Overall results and qualifications from the work: Compared with the aged group, the long-lived group had more naive CD4+ T cells, fewer expanded clones and increased TCR diversity, a pattern suggesting age selection. Because profiling used bulk unsorted PBMCs, naive and antigen-experienced compartments could not be compared conclusively. As age increased, observed TCR beta diversity per million T cells dropped in a roughly linear way, and a significant reduction was already evident by age 40. Estimates of total diversity based on one million sequenced T cells were regarded as lower bounds and as underestimates. There was a strong correlation between observed TCR beta diversity and the percentage of naive T cells measured by flow cytometry. Donor CMV infection status was unknown, potentially confounding age-related changes in expanded clonotypes.

Libraries came from 5' RACE. Sequencing instrument: Illumina HiSeq 2500. A second PCR of 7 to 11 cycles was performed with a sample-barcoded 5' primer and a J-beta primer mix. A template-switch 5' adaptor carrying 12 random nucleotides introduced a unique molecular identifier onto each TCR beta cDNA molecule. Each sample yielded at least 3 million CDR3-containing paired-end reads. First-strand cDNA synthesis was performed from all RNA using the Mint cDNA synthesis kit, with priming by a TRBC-specific oligonucleotide. After uracil-DNA glycosylase treatment, a first 18-cycle PCR used universal primers M1SS and BC2_uni_R on all cDNA. On the authors' methods: For normalization, 1 million high-quality reads, each with a distinct molecular identifier, were randomly selected from each sample. Instead of being binned into consensus sequences, reads that shared molecular identifiers were thrown out. MiTCR, set to a Q25 quality threshold and the strictest error-elimination algorithm, was used for CDR3 identification, clonotype clustering and error correction. Lower-bound total TCR beta diversity was estimated with a nonparametric unseen species model using Euler transformation. Starting from the raw public reads, TCRdb applied fastp trimming at Q25, assembled clones with MiXCR and retained in-frame beta chains. Duplicate CDR3 protein sequences are folded into a single record with the most common DNA and genes. TCRdb, rather than the study authors, made the V and J calls. The sample data list about 750,000 distinct CDR3 sequences, and 50% to 65% of these were observed just once. The ten most abundant clones make up about 42% of the sample.

CDR1 DFQATT and CDR2 SNEGSKA are derived from the germline V gene (reference sequence). Trimmed from V: 5 bases; trimmed from J: 10 bases; junction bases lacking a gene match: 10. The CDR3 runs 12 amino acids, cysteine and phenylalanine included. Of the read, only the CDR3 DNA is kept; its 36 bases are in frame from base 1. The sequence was obtained from a man of 80 years or more in good health. Sequencing was performed on blood. The chain is assembled from TRBV20-1 and TRBJ1-2, with TRBD1 identical over 7 junction bases. The DNA sequence is TGCAGTGCTCGCGAAGGACAGGCTTACTACACCTTC. It codes for CSAREGQAYYTF.